This T cell receptor (beta chain) was profiled in a study of T-cell reconstitution after alpha-beta-depleted transplantation in children. Findings and caveats of the study: Several hundred graft clones that had expanded were reportedly the source of alpha-beta T cells about two months after transplant. Surviving recipient T cells and thymic progenitors produced the high day-60 TCRbeta diversity seen in some patients.

The V segment lost 7 bases and the J segment 6 bases; nucleotides outside the gene matches: 15. Germline CDR1 reads MDHEN; CDR2 reads SYDVKM. The CDR3 is 15 residues long. A library of TCRbeta sequences, prepared with unique molecular identifiers, was generated. TCRdb passed the PCR reads through MiXCR, listing each CDR3 protein once. In the table there are about a million distinct CDR3 sequences, around 30% of which are singletons. Note on this clonotype: Its antigen is still unknown.

The V gene is TRBV28, the J gene TRBJ2-7; 7 bases are shared with TRBD1. The TCR sequence derives from a boy younger than two who had a stem cell transplant for SCID, so the T cells may come from the graft donor. This material consisted of PBMCs, mostly from graft donor cells, taken 360 days after TCRalphabeta/CD19-depleted stem cell transplant. Here the CDR3 DNA reads TGTGCCAGCACCCATATCGGGACAGCTCCCACCGAGCAGTACTTC. It specifies CASTHIGTAPTEQYF.